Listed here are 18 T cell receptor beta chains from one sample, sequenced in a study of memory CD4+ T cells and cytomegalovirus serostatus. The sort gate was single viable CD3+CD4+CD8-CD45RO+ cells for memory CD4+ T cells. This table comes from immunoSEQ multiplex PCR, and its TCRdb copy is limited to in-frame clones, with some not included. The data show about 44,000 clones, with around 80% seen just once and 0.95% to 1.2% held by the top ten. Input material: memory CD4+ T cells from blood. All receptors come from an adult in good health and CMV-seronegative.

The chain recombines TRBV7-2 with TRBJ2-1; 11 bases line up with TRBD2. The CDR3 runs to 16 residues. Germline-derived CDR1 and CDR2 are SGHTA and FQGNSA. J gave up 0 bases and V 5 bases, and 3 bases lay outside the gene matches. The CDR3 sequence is CASSRLAGTSYNEQFF. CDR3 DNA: TGTGCCAGCAGCCGACTAGCGGGAACCTCCTACAATGAGCAGTTCTTC.

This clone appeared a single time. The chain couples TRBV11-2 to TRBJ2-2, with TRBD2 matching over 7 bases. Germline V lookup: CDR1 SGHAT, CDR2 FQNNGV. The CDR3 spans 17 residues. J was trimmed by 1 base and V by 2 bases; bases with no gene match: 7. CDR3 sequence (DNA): TGTGCCAGCAGCTTATCCCCGACTAGCAGGAACACCGGGGAGCTGTTTTTT. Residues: CASSLSPTSRNTGELFF.

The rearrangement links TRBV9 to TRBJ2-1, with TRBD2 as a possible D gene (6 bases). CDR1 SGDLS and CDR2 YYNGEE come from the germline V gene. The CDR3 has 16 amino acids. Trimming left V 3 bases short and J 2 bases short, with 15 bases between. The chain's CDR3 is CASSGISGITYNEQFF. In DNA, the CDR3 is TGTGCCAGCAGCGGAATTAGCGGAATAACCTACAATGAGCAGTTCTTC.

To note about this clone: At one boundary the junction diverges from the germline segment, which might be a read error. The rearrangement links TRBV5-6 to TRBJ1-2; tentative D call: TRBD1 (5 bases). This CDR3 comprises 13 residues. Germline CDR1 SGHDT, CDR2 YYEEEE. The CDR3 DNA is TGTGCCAGCAGCTTGAGGCAGGGAGGTGGCCACACCTTC. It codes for CASSLRQGGGHTF.

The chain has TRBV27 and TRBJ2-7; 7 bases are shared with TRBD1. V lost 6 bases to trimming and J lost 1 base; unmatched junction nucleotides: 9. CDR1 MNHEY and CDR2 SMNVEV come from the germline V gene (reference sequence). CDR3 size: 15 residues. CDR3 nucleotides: TGTGCCAGCAGACCGGGACAGACTTCTTCCTACGAGCAGTACTTC. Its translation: CASRPGQTSSYEQYF.

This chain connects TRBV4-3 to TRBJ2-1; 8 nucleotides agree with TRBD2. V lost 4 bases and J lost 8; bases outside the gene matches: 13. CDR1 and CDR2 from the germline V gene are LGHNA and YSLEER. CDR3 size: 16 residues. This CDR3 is CASSRSHSGSTDEQFF. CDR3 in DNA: TGCGCCAGCAGCCGCAGCCACAGCGGGAGTACGGATGAGCAGTTCTTC.

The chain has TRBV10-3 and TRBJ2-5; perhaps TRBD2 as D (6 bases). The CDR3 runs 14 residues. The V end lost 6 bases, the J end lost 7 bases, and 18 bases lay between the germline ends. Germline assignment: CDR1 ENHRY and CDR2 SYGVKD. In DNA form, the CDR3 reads TGTGCCATCAGCGCGGAGGGCCCGTCTGGGACCCAGTACTTC. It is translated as CAISAEGPSGTQYF.

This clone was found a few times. CDR3 in DNA: TGCGCCAGCAGCTCCGGGACCATGACGGGATCACCCCTCCACTTT. This sequence encodes CASSSGTMTGSPLHF. The rearrangement uses TRBV5-1 and TRBJ1-6; TRBD1 is a possible D gene (5 bases). Between the trimmed V and J ends, which lost 3 bases and 10 bases, there was a span of 17 bases. The V gene's germline CDR1 is SGHRS and CDR2 YFSETQ. CDR3 length equals 15 residues. Supplemented by reference TRBV5-1 and TRBJ1-6, the full variable domain reads KAGVTQTPRYLIKTRGQQVTLSCSPISGHRSVSWYQQTPGQGLQFLFEYFSETQRNKGNFPGRFSGRQFSNSRSEMNVSTLELGDSALYLCASSSGTMTGSPLHFGNGTRLTVT.

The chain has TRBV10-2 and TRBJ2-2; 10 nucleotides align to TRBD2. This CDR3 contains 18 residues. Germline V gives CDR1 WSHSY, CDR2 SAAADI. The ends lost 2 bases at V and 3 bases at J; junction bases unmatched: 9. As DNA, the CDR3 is TGCGCCAGCAGTGAGCCCCGGCTAGCGGGAGCGTACACCGGGGAGCTGTTTTTT. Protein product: CASSEPRLAGAYTGELFF.

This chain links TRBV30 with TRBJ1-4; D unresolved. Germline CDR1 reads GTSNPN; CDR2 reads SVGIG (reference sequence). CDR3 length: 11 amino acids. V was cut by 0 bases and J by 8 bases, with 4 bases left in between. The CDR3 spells CAWSVKEKLFF. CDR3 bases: TGTGCCTGGAGTGTGAAGGAAAAACTGTTTTTT.

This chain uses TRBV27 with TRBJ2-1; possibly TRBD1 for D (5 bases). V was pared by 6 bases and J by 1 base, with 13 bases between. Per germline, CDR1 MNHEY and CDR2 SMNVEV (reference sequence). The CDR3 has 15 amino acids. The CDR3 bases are TGTGCCAGCAGGGAAAGGGGTCTTTCCTACAATGAGCAGTTCTTC. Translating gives CASRERGLSYNEQFF.

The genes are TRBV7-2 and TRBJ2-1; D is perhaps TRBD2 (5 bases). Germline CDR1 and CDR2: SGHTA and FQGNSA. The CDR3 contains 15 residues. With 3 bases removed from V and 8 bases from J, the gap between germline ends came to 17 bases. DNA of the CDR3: TGTGCCAGCAGCTTCCGACACTTAAACGGGGATGAGCAGTTCTTC. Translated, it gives CASSFRHLNGDEQFF. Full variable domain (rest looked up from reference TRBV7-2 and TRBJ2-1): GAGVSQSPSNKVTEKGKDVELRCDPISGHTALYWYRQSLGQGLEFLIYFQGNSAPDKSGLPSDRFSAERTGGSVSTLTIQRTQQEDSAVYLCASSFRHLNGDEQFFGPGTRLTVL.

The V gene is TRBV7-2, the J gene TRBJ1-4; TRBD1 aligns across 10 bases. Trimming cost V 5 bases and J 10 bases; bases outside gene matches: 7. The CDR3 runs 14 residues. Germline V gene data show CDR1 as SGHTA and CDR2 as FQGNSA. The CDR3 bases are TGTGCCAGCAGCCGGGACAGGGGAGGCGGAAAACTGTTTTTT. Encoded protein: CASSRDRGGGKLFF. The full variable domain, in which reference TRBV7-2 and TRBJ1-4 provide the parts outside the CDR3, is GAGVSQSPSNKVTEKGKDVELRCDPISGHTALYWYRQSLGQGLEFLIYFQGNSAPDKSGLPSDRFSAERTGGSVSTLTIQRTQQEDSAVYLCASSRDRGGGKLFFGSGTQLSVL.

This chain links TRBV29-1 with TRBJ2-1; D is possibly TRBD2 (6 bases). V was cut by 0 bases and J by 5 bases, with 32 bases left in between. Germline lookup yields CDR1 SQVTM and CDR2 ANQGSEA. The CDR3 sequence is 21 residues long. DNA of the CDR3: TGCAGCGTTGAAGATTTGGTAGGAGACCTCCACTGGCGGGGAGACGACAATGAGCAGTTCTTC. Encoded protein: CSVEDLVGDLHWRGDDNEQFF.

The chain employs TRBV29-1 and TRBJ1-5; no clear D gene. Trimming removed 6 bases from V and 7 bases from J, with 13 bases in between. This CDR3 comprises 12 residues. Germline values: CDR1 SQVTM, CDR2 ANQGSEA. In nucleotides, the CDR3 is TGCAGCGTACAGTCAGGTGACCAGCCCCAGCATTTT. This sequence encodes CSVQSGDQPQHF.

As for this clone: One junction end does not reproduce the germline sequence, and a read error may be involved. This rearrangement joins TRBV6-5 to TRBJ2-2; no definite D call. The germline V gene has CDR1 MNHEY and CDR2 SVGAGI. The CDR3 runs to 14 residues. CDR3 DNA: TGTGCCAGCACCTTTTCGCGGAACGCCGGGGAGCTGTTTTTT. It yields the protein CASTFSRNAGELFF.

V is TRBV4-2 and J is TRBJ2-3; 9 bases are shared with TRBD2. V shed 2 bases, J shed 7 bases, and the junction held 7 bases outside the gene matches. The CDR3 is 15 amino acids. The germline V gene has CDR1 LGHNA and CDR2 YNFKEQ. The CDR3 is CASSQPGLALYTQYF. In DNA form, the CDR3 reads TGTGCCAGCAGCCAACCGGGACTAGCCTTATATACGCAGTATTTT.

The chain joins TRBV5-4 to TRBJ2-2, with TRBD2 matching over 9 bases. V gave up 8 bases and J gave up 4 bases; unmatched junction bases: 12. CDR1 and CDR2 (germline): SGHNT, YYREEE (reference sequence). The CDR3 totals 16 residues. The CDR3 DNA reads TGTGCCAGTACAGAGGGCGGGAGGGTAGGCACCGGGGAGCTGTTTTTT. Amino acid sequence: CASTEGGRVGTGELFF.